Below, 14 T cell receptor beta chains from the same sample are listed, as sequenced in a study of cytomegalovirus exposure and HLA in healthy donors (dated by TCRdb to the late 2010s). Library preparation was by the immunoSEQ multiplex PCR assay. For the multiplex PCR, a mixture combining 60 forward primers for TCR Vbeta segments and 13 reverse primers for TCR Jbeta segments was used. Entries here come from immuneACCESS through TCRdb and include only in-frame sequences with V and J called. Some clones fail to appear in such tables; in the studies checked, an unresolved V gene covers under half of the shortfall, and the cause of the remainder is unknown. The sample table lists about 120,000 clones, around four fifths of them with a count of one. The ten top clones hold approximately 1% of the sample. Sequenced sample: PBMCs. These receptors originate from a human donor in good health.

This rearrangement joins TRBV7-9 to TRBJ1-2; 10 bases agree with TRBD1. J lost 5 bases, V lost 5 bases, and 8 bases had no gene match. The CDR3 is 15 residues long. Germline CDR1 SEHNR, CDR2 FQNEAQ (reference sequence). CDR3: CASSRTGQGLYGYTF. As DNA, the CDR3 is TGTGCCAGCAGCCGTACGGGACAGGGGTTATATGGCTACACCTTC.

V gene TRBV16 combines with J gene TRBJ1-5; TRBD1 might be the D (5 bases). The CDR3 is made up of 15 amino acids. Trimming cost V 0 bases and J 4 bases, with 10 bases left between them. Germline V gene lookup returns CDR1 KGHSY and CDR2 FQNENV. CDR3 nucleotide sequence: TGTGCCAGCAGCCAATCGATCCAGGGTAATCAGCCCCAGCATTTT. As protein: CASSQSIQGNQPQHF.

The V and J genes are TRBV6-4 and TRBJ1-6; D not resolved. This CDR3 spans 14 amino acids. V lost 2 bases to trimming and J lost 10 bases, with 12 bases between them. The germline V gene encodes CDR1 MRHNA and CDR2 SNTAGT. The CDR3: CASSDESGDSPLHF. CDR3 DNA sequence: TGTGCCAGCAGTGACGAGTCCGGAGACTCACCCCTCCACTTT.

CDR3 residues: CASSLMASGDNEQFF. The CDR3 nucleotides read TGTGCCAGCAGCTTAATGGCTAGCGGGGACAATGAGCAGTTCTTC. V and J are TRBV7-8 and TRBJ2-1; 9 bases are shared with TRBD2. Trimming took 2 bases from V and 5 from J; bases not matched to a gene: 4. This CDR3 contains 15 residues. CDR1 SGHVS and CDR2 FQNEAQ come from the germline V gene.

The chain employs TRBV19 and TRBJ1-4; possible D gene TRBD1, 5 bases. The CDR3 extends over 13 amino acids. V was trimmed by 5 bases and J by 5 bases, leaving 9 bases between them. In germline, CDR1 is LNHDA, CDR2 SQIVND (reference sequence). The CDR3, as DNA: TGTGCCAGTAGTCCAGACAGAAATGAAAAACTGTTTTTT. It encodes CASSPDRNEKLFF.

The chain carries TRBV7-9 and TRBJ1-2; a weak D match, TRBD1 (6 bases). Germline V lookup: CDR1 SEHNR, CDR2 FQNEAQ (reference sequence). V lost 5 bases to trimming and J lost 4 bases, with 17 bases between them. The CDR3 is 15 residues long. CDR3 sequence reads: CASSDLGGDIYGYTF. CDR3 in DNA: TGTGCCAGCAGCGACCTCGGGGGGGACATCTATGGCTACACCTTC. The whole variable domain, remainder taken from reference TRBV7-9 and TRBJ1-2, is DTGVSQNPRHKITKRGQNVTFRCDPISEHNRLYWYRQTLGQGPEFLTYFQNEAQLEKSRLLSDRFSAERPKGSFSTLEIQRTEQGDSAMYLCASSDLGGDIYGYTFGSGTRLTVV.

The V and J genes are TRBV4-1 and TRBJ2-5, with a tentative D call TRBD2 (5 bases). From germline, CDR1 is MGHRA and CDR2 YSYEKL. This CDR3 is 17 amino acids long. Deletions cut 1 base from V and 1 base from J, with 16 bases between. The CDR3 reads CASSQAKRSTFQETQYF. In DNA, the CDR3 is TGCGCCAGCAGCCAAGCGAAGCGGAGTACCTTCCAAGAGACCCAGTACTTC.

The chain is built from TRBV6-5 and TRBJ2-7; 7 nucleotides line up with TRBD1. Looked up from germline, CDR1 is MNHEY and CDR2 is SVGAGI. The CDR3 contains 14 residues. Unmatched junction bases numbered 8, after V lost 7 bases and J lost 2 bases. In DNA form, the CDR3 reads TGTGCCAGCACCCCTAGGGACAGACCCTACGAGCAGTACTTC. Amino acids: CASTPRDRPYEQYF.

The V call is TRBV6-1, the J call TRBJ2-7; TRBD1 matches 7 bases. Germline values: CDR1 MNHNS, CDR2 SASEGT. This CDR3 comprises 16 residues. J was trimmed by 3 bases and V by 0 bases; bases with no gene match: 8. This CDR3 is CASSEAGTAYYYEQYF. DNA of the CDR3: TGTGCCAGCAGTGAAGCTGGGACAGCTTACTACTACGAGCAGTACTTC.

This chain uses TRBV29-1 with TRBJ2-2; D gene uncertain. Germline V gene lookup returns CDR1 SQVTM and CDR2 ANQGSEA. The V end was cut by 6 bases, the J end by 3 bases, with 11 bases between. CDR3 size: 13 residues. CDR3 DNA: TGCAGCGTGCCTCTAGTAGACACCGGGGAGCTGTTTTTT. Translation gives CSVPLVDTGELFF.

The J gene is TRBJ1-2, the V gene TRBV4-3; D uncertain. V was clipped by 4 bases and J by 3 bases, with 9 bases between them. The CDR3 covers 13 residues. Looked up from germline, CDR1 is LGHNA and CDR2 is YSLEER. As DNA, the CDR3 is TGCGCCAGCAGCCGCGATGCCTACTATGGCTACACCTTC. Amino acids: CASSRDAYYGYTF.

Notes on this clone: Here the CDR3 omits its conserved ending phenylalanine or tryptophan, so a read error is the likely source. No DNA is shown, since the ends of the CDR3 on it are uncertain; the CDR3 is the one TCRdb lists. The J gene is TRBJ1-4, the V gene TRBV14; no check of the table's D call, TRBD1, against the DNA was made. Including both end residues, the CDR3 is 18 amino acids long. Germline lookup yields CDR1 SGHDN and CDR2 FVKESK. This chain's CDR3 is CASSPPHERDKNLEGSNG.

The chain has TRBV5-1 and TRBJ2-1; weak D call: TRBD2 (6 bases). The CDR3 spans 15 residues. The germline V gene has CDR1 SGHRS and CDR2 YFSETQ. V was trimmed by 2 bases and J by 4 bases, leaving 13 bases between them. The CDR3 DNA follows: TGCGCCAGCAGCTTAGCGGGCGACGATTACAATGAGCAGTTCTTC. It translates to CASSLAGDDYNEQFF.

The chain uses TRBV5-1 and TRBJ1-1; 10 nucleotides align to TRBD1. The CDR3 is 18 residues long. V lost 5 bases to trimming and J lost 1 base; unmatched junction nucleotides: 14. Germline V gives CDR1 SGHRS, CDR2 YFSETQ. CDR3 in amino acids: CASRHDRGLEGRNTEAFF. The CDR3 DNA reads as TGCGCCAGCAGACACGACAGGGGGCTTGAGGGAAGGAACACTGAAGCTTTCTTT.